This T cell receptor beta chain was recorded in a study of cytomegalovirus exposure and HLA in healthy donors. A single count supports this clone. The PCR used 60 Vbeta and 13 Jbeta primers. Method: immunoSEQ multiplex PCR; TCRdb's copy keeps in-frame clones and lacks some. Of approximately 160,000 clones listed, around 82% were seen once; the top ten hold under 0.4%. J was trimmed by 7 bases and V by 1 base; bases with no gene match: 4. This CDR3 contains 14 residues. The V gene's germline CDR1 is MNHEY and CDR2 SMNVEV (reference sequence). This TCR came from a boy aged 2-9 years in good health and CMV-seronegative. This chain uses TRBV27 with TRBJ1-5; 7 nucleotides agree with TRBD1. The source material was PBMCs. Written as DNA, the CDR3 is TGTGCCAGCAGTTTATTTAACAGGGGCCAGCCCCAGCATTTT. Translating it yields CASSLFNRGQPQHF.